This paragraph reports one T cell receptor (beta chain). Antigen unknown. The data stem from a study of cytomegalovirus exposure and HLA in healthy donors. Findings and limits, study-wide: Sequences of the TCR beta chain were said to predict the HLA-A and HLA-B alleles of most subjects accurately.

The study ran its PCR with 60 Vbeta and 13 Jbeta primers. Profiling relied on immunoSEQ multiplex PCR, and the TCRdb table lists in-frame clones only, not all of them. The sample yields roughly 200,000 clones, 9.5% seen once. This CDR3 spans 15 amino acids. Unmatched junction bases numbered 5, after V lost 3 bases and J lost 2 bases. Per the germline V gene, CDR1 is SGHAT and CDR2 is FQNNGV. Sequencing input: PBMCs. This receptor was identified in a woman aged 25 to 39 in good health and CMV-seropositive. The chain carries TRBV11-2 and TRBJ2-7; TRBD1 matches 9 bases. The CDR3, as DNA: TGTGCCAGCAGCTTTGGAGGGACAGGGACCTACGAGCAGTACTTC. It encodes CASSFGGTGTYEQYF.